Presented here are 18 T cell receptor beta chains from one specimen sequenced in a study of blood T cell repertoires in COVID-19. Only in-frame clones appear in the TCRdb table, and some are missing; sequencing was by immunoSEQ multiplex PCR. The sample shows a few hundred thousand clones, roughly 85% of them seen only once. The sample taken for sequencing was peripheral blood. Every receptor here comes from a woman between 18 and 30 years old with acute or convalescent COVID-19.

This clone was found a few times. CDR3 protein: CASSYSTATNQPQHF. The CDR3, as DNA: TGTGCCAGCAGTTACTCGACAGCAACAAATCAGCCCCAGCATTTT. The J gene is TRBJ1-5, the V gene TRBV6-5, with a possible D match to TRBD1 (5 bases). Germline-derived CDR1 and CDR2 are MNHEY and SVGAGI. The V gene lost 0 bases and the J gene lost 4 bases, with 10 bases spanning the gap. This CDR3 is 15 amino acids long.

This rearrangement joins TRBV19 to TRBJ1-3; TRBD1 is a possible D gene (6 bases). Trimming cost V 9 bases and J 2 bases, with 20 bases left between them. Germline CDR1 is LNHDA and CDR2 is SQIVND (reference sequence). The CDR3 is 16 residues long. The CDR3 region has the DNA TGTGCCAGCTCCCCGGGGTTGGACAGTCCTGGAAACACCATATATTTT. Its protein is CASSPGLDSPGNTIYF.

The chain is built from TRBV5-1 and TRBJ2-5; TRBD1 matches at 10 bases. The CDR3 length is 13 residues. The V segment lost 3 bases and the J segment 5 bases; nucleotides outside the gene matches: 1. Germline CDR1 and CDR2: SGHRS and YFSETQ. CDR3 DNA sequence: TGCGCCAGCAGCTCGGGACAGGGGGAGACCCAGTACTTC. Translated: CASSSGQGETQYF.

The CDR3: CASSMTGLNQPQHF. CDR3 DNA: TGTGCCAGTAGTATGACAGGACTCAATCAGCCCCAGCATTTT. The chain employs TRBV19 and TRBJ1-5; the D gene is possibly TRBD1 (6 bases). Trimming took 3 bases from V and 3 from J, leaving 9 bases between them. The CDR3 covers 14 residues. CDR1 and CDR2 (germline): LNHDA, SQIVND (reference sequence).

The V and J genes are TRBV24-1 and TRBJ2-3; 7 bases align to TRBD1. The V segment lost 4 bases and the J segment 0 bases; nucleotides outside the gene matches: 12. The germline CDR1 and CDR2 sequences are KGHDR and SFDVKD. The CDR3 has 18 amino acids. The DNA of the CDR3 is TGTGCCACCAGTGACCGAGGGACAGTCGATTCTAGCACAGATACGCAGTATTTT. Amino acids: CATSDRGTVDSSTDTQYF.

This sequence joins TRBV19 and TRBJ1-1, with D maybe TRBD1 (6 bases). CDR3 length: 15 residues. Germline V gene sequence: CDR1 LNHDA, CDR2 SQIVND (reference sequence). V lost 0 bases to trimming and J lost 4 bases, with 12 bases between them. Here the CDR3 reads CASSIDTRTATEAFF. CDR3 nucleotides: TGTGCCAGTAGTATAGATACCCGGACAGCCACTGAAGCTTTCTTT.

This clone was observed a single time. As DNA, the CDR3 is TGTGCCAGCAGTGGTACTAGCGGGAGAGCTAGCGGGGAGCTGTTTTTT. It specifies CASSGTSGRASGELFF. V gene TRBV6-1 combines with J gene TRBJ2-2; TRBD2 matches 11 bases. This CDR3 is built from 16 residues. Germline CDR1 and CDR2: MNHNS and SASEGT. Unmatched junction bases numbered 8, after V lost 4 bases and J lost 7 bases.

In DNA form, the CDR3 reads TGTGCCAGTAGCACGGGACAGGGGGCGGTAGATACGCAGTATTTT. Amino acid sequence: CASSTGQGAVDTQYF. The V call is TRBV19, the J call TRBJ2-3; 12 nucleotides line up with TRBD1. Germline V gives CDR1 LNHDA, CDR2 SQIVND (reference sequence). V was clipped by 6 bases and J by 5 bases; unmatched bases: 6. The CDR3 covers 15 residues. Looking up the rest from reference TRBV19 and TRBJ2-3 gives the full variable domain: DGGITQSPKYLFRKEGQNVTLSCEQNLNHDAMYWYRQDPGQGLRLIYYSQIVNDFQKGDIAEGYSVSREKKESFPLTVTSAQKNPTAFYLCASSTGQGAVDTQYFGPGTRLTVL.

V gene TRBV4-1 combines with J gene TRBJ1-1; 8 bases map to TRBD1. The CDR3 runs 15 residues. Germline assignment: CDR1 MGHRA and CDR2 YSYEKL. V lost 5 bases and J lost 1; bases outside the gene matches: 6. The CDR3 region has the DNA TGCGCCAGCAGCTCCACGACAGGGGAGAACACTGAAGCTTTCTTT. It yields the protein CASSSTTGENTEAFF.

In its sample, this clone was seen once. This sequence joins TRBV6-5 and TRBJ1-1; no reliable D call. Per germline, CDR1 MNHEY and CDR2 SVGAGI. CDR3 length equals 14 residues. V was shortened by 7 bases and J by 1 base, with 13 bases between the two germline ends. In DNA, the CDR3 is TGTGCCAGCAACGAGGTTTGGAGGAACACTGAAGCTTTCTTT. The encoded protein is CASNEVWRNTEAFF.

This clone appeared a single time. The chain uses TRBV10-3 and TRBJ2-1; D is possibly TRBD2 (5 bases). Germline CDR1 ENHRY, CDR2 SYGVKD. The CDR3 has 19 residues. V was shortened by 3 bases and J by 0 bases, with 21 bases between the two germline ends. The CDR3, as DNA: TGTGCCATCAGTGAAGGAAGAATGGACTCCCGCGGCTCCTACAATGAGCAGTTCTTC. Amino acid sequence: CAISEGRMDSRGSYNEQFF.

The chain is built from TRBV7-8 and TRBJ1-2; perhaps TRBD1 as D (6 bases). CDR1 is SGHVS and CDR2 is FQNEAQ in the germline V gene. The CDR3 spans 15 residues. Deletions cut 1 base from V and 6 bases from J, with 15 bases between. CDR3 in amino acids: CASSLGQEAYNGYTF. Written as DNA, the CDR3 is TGTGCCAGCAGCTTAGGACAGGAGGCCTATAATGGCTACACCTTC. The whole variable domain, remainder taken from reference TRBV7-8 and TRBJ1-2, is GAGVSQSPRYKVAKRGQDVALRCDPISGHVSLFWYQQALGQGPEFLTYFQNEAQLDKSGLPSDRFFAERPEGSVSTLKIQRTQQEDSAVYLCASSLGQEAYNGYTFGSGTRLTVV.

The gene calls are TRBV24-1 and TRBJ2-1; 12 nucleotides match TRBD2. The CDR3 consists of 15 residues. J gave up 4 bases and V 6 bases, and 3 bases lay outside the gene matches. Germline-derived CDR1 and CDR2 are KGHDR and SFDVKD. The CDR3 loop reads CATSPGLAGYNEQFF. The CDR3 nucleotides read TGTGCCACCAGTCCGGGACTAGCGGGTTACAATGAGCAGTTCTTC.

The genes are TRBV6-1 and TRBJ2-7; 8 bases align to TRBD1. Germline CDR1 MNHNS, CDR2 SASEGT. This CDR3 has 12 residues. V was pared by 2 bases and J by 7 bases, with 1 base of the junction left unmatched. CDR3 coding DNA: TGTGCCAGCAGTGAAAGGGACAGGGAGCAGTACTTC. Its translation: CASSERDREQYF.

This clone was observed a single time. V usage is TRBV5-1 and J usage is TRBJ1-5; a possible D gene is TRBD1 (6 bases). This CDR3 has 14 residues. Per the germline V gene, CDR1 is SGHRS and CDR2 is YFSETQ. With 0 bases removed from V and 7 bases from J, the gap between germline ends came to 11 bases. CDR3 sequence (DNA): TGCGCCAGCAGCTTGGAAGGGGGAGAGCAGCCCCAGCATTTT. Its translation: CASSLEGGEQPQHF.

The CDR3 DNA sequence: TGTGCCAGCAGTCCAAGGACAGATGAAAAACTGTTTTTT. Protein: CASSPRTDEKLFF. The chain is built from TRBV2 and TRBJ1-4; D possibly corresponds to TRBD1 (6 bases). V was cut by 5 bases and J by 6 bases, with 10 bases left in between. This CDR3 is built from 13 residues. Germline V lookup: CDR1 SNHLY, CDR2 FYNNEI.

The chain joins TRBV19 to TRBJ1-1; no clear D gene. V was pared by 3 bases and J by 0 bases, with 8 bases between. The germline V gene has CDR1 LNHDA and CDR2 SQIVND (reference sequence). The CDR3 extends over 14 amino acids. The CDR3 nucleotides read TGTGCCAGTAGTATCCAGGCGATGAACACTGAAGCTTTCTTT. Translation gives CASSIQAMNTEAFF.

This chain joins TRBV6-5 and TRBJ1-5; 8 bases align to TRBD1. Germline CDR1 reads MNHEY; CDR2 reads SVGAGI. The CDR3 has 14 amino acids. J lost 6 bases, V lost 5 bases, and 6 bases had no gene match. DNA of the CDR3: TGTGCCAGCAGTACTACAGGGGGTGGTCAGCCCCAGCATTTT. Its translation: CASSTTGGGQPQHF.